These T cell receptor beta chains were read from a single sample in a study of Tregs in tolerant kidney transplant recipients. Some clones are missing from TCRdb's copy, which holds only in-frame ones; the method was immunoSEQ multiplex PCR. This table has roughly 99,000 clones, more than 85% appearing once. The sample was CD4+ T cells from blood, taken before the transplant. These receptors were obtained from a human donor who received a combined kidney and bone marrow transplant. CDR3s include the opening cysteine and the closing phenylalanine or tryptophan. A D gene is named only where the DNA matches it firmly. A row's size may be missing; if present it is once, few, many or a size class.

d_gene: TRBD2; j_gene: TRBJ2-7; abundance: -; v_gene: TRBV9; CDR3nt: TGTGCCAGCAGCGTAGGAGCGGGGAACTACGAGCAGTACTTC; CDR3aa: CASSVGAGNYEQYF
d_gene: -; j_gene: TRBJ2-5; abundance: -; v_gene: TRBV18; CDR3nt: TGTGCCAGCTCACGGACCAAGGGGGAGACCCAGTACTTC; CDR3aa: CASSRTKGETQYF
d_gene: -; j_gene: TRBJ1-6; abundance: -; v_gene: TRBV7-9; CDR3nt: TGTGCCAGCAGCCGACAGAATAATTCACCCCTCCACTTT; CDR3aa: CASSRQNNSPLHF
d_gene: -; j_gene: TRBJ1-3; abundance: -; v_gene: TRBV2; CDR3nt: TGTGCCAGCAGTGCGGTCAACTCTGGAAACACCATATATTTT; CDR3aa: CASSAVNSGNTIYF
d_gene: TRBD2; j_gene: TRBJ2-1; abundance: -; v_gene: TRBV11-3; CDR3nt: TGTGCCAGCAGCGGACTAGCGGGAGGGTTCAATGAGCAGTTCTTC; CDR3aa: CASSGLAGGFNEQFF
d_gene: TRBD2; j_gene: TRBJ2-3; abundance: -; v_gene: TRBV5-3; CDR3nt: TGTGCCAGAACCACAGAAAAAGGCCTAGCGGGCGGCACAGATACGCAGTATTTT; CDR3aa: CARTTEKGLAGGTDTQYF
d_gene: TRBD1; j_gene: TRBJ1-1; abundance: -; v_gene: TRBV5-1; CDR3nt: TGCGCCAGCAGCTTTGCCCAGGGGGGCACTGAAGCTTTCTTT; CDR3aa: CASSFAQGGTEAFF
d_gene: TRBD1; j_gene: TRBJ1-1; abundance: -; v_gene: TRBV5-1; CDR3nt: TGCGCCAGCAGCTTGAGGGGACAGGGGGCAGGGGGGCAGAACACTGAAGCTTTCTTT; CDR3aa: CASSLRGQGAGGQNTEAFF
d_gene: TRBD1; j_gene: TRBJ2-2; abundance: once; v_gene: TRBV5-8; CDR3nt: TGTGCCAGCAGCTTGTGGGACAGGGTGAACACCGGGGAGCTGTTTTTT; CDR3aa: CASSLWDRVNTGELFF
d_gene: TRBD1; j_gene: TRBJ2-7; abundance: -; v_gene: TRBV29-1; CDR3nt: TGCAGCGCGAGTCGGGGACAGGGTACCTACGAGCAGTACTTC; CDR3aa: CSASRGQGTYEQYF
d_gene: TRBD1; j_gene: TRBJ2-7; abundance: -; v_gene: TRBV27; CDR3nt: TGTGCCAGCAGTCCATCCGGGACAGGGGTGGGTGAGCAGTACTTC; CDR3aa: CASSPSGTGVGEQYF
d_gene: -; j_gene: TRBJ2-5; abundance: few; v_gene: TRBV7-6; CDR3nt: TGTGCCAGCAGCTTAACACAGAAACAAGAGACCCAGTACTTC; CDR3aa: CASSLTQKQETQYF
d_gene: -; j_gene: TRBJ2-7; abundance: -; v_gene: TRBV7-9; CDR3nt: TGTGCCAGCAGCCCGTACAGGGTACAGGACGAGCAGTACTTC; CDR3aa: CASSPYRVQDEQYF
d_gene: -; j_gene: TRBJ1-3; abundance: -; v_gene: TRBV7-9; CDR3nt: TGTGCCAGCAGCTTGGCATTGATGGGCGGAAACACCATATATTTT; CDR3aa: CASSLALMGGNTIYF
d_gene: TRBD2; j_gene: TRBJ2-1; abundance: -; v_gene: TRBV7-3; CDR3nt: TGTGCCAGCAGTCTTAACGGACTAGCGGGCGGCTACAATGAGCAGTTCTTC; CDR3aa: CASSLNGLAGGYNEQFF
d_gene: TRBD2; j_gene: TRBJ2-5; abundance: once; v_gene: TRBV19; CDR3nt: TGTGCCAGTAGTATAGGGGGACTAGCGGGAGGGGGTGAGACCCAGTACTTC; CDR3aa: CASSIGGLAGGGETQYF
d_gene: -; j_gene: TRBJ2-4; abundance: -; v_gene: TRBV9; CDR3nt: TGTGCCAGCAGCTCGGGAATAGCCAAAAACATTCAGTACTTC; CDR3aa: CASSSGIAKNIQYF
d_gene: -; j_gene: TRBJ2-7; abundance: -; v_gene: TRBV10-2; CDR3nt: TGCGCCAGCAGTGAGGGAGGGGGCCTGAACGAGCAGTACTTC; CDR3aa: CASSEGGGLNEQYF
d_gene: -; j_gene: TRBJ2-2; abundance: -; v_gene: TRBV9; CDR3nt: TGTGCCAGCAGCGTAGTAGGTCTAGTAACCACCGGGGAGCTGTTTTTT; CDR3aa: CASSVVGLVTTGELFF
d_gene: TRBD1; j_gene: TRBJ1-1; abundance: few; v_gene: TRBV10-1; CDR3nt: TGCGCCAGCAGTGAACAGGGGCGTTTCACTGAAGCTTTCTTT; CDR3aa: CASSEQGRFTEAFF
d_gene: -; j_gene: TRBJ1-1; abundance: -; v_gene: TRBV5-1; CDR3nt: TGCGCCAGCAGCTTGGGGTTACGGGAAAACACTGAAGCTTTCTTT; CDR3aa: CASSLGLRENTEAFF
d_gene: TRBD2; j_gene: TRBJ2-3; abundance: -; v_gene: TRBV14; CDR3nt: TGTGCCAGCAGCCAGTCTCGGGGGGGGATCCGCCTAGATACGCAGTATTTT; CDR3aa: CASSQSRGGIRLDTQYF
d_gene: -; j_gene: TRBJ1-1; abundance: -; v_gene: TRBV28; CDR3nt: TGTGCCAGCAGTCGAGGGTGGACTGAAGCTTTCTTT; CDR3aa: CASSRGWTEAFF
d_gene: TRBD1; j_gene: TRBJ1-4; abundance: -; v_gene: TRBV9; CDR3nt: TGTGCCAGCAGCCCGCGGACAGGGATTAATGAAAAACTGTTTTTT; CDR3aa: CASSPRTGINEKLFF